This TCR beta chain came from a study of Graves' ophthalmopathy and Graves' hyperthyroidism. Study-wide results and caveats: Appearing in blood as well were most expanded thyroid clonotypes above 0.001 frequency.

Amplification of the TCR beta CDR3 regions used RNA transcripts (as template). The first round was an RT-PCR with HTBI primers, and the second round was a multiplex PCR. TCRdb analysed the multiplex PCR reads with MiXCR anew, one entry per CDR3 protein. The data show roughly 500,000 distinct CDR3 sequences, around 15% seen once. This clonotype was observed at least ten times. What it binds is unknown. V was trimmed by 5 bases and J by 0 bases, leaving 14 bases between them. Germline CDR1 and CDR2: MNHNS and SASEGT. This CDR3 has 16 residues. Out of about 11 ml of fresh peripheral blood, PBMCs were obtained.

The receptor was derived from a woman in her 30s with Graves' ophthalmopathy. V gene TRBV6-1 combines with J gene TRBJ1-5; a weak D match, TRBD1 (5 bases). Sequencing input: blood. The CDR3 DNA is TGTGCCAGCAGTAGCCGTGGGGGGTATAGCAATCAGCCCCAGCATTTT. This sequence encodes CASSSRGGYSNQPQHF.